The text below deals with one T cell receptor (beta chain). Its antigen remains unidentified. The study ran its PCR with 60 Vbeta and 13 Jbeta primers. The protocol was immunoSEQ multiplex PCR, while the TCRdb copy is restricted to in-frame clones and leaves out a portion. This repertoire shows roughly 110,000 clones, 75% found once; its top ten account for approximately 2.8%. Germline CDR1 is LNHDA and CDR2 is SQIVND (reference sequence). The germline V and J ends were trimmed by 6 bases and 6 bases, with 12 bases remaining between them. The length of the CDR3 is 12 residues. This entry belongs to a study of cytomegalovirus exposure and HLA in healthy donors. About the research overall: Researchers previously reported finding fewer than 140 million unique TCR beta sequences from around 200 million T cells.

Whole-study results and caveats: There were reportedly fewer N-insertions in an Asian-associated ancestry cluster than the approximately 630-donor mean, in a later analysis. It was likely that a cluster of highly shared sequence variants was a sequencing artifact.

The J gene is TRBJ2-7, the V gene TRBV19; the D gene is possibly TRBD2 (5 bases). Specimen: PBMCs. This TCR was sampled from a male donor in good health and CMV-seropositive. The CDR3 loop is CASSYGNCEQYF. The CDR3 nucleotides read TGTGCCAGTAGCTACGGGAACTGCGAGCAGTACTTC.